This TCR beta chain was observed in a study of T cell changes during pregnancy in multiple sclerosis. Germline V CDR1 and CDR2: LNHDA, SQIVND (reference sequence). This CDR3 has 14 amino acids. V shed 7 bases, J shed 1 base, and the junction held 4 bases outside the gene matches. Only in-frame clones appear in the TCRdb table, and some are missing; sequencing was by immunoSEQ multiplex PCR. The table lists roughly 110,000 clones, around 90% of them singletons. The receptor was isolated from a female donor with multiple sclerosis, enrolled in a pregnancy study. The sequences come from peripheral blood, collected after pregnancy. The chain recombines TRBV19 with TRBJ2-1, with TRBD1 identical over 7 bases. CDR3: CASTRDSSYNEQFF. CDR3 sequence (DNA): TGTGCCAGTACCCGGGACAGTTCCTACAATGAGCAGTTCTTC.